A single sample is the source of the 17 T cell receptor beta chains below, sequenced in a study of OX40 agonist ivuxolimab in advanced cancers. The receptor library was made with the immunoSEQ multiplex PCR assay. The table comes from immuneACCESS by way of TCRdb, which keeps in-frame sequences with V and J called. Part of the clones is missing from these tables; in studies checked, under half for an unresolved V gene and the rest for unknown reasons. Within this sample are around 48,000 clones, with 70% to 90% of them counted one time only. The biggest ten clones account for around 9% of the sample. This material consisted of CD4+ or CD8+ T cells sorted from blood, taken in a trial of the OX40 agonist ivuxolimab. The receptors were sampled from an adult with an advanced solid tumor such as melanoma, head and neck, liver or kidney cancer.

This chain joins TRBV10-3 and TRBJ2-2, with TRBD1 matching 10 bases. CDR3 length: 18 residues. After removal of 8 bases from V and 5 bases from J, the junction contained 17 bases not matched to a gene. The germline V gene encodes CDR1 ENHRY and CDR2 SYGVKD. CDR3 sequence: CAIRLPQTGGRGTGELFF. The CDR3 coding sequence is TGTGCCATCCGGTTGCCGCAGACAGGGGGCCGGGGGACCGGGGAGCTGTTTTTT.

This clone is medium-sized in the sample. This sample also contains other DNA sequences that code for the same CDR3. The gene calls are TRBV29-1 and TRBJ1-1; 10 nucleotides align to TRBD1. CDR3 size: 12 residues. Germline CDR1 reads SQVTM; CDR2 reads ANQGSEA. V shed 5 bases and J 4 bases; nucleotides not matched to a gene: 1. The CDR3 DNA is TGCAGCGTTCGGACAGGGGGCACTGAAGCTTTCTTT. This encodes CSVRTGGTEAFF. The full variable domain, with the rest looked up from reference TRBV29-1 and TRBJ1-1, is SAVISQKPSRDICQRGTSLTIQCQVDSQVTMMFWYRQQPGQSLTLIATANQGSEATYESGFVIDKFPISRPNLTFSTLTVSNMSPEDSSIYLCSVRTGGTEAFFGQGTRLTVV.

The V and J genes are TRBV21-1 and TRBJ2-1; TRBD1 was called by the table and not checked on the DNA. TRBV21-1 is termed a pseudogene. The CDR3 runs 24 residues. The CDR3 bases are TGTGCCAGCAGCAAAGCCCCGGAGACTACTGGGGACAGAGGTCACTTGGATACCTACAATGAGCAGTTCTTC. Protein product: CASSKAPETTGDRGHLDTYNEQFF.

J is TRBJ2-7 and V is TRBV27; the D is unclear. CDR1 is MNHEY, CDR2 SMNVEV, per germline (reference sequence). This CDR3 region has 13 residues. V was clipped by 0 bases and J by 3 bases, with 6 bases between them. The CDR3, as DNA: TGTGCCAGCAGTTTATCGAGAGGCTACGAGCAGTACTTC. Translated, it gives CASSLSRGYEQYF.

The chain joins TRBV30 to TRBJ1-4, with D maybe TRBD1 (5 bases). Trimming shortened V by 1 base and J by 9 bases, and 18 bases separated the two germline ends. This CDR3 region has 15 residues. Germline assignment: CDR1 GTSNPN and CDR2 SVGIG (reference sequence). The CDR3 region is CAWSEAGTGRKKLFF. The CDR3 bases are TGTGCCTGGAGTGAGGCCGGGACCGGTCGTAAAAAACTGTTTTTT.

The CDR3 coding sequence is TGTGCCAGTAGGGAAGTTGGGACCGCCCTAACAAATACGGGGGAGCTGTTTTTT. Its translation is CASREVGTALTNTGELFF. The rearrangement links TRBV19 to TRBJ2-2, with D perhaps given as TRBD1 or TRBD2 (5 bases each). The germline CDR1 and CDR2 sequences are LNHDA and SQIVND (reference sequence). Trimming shortened V by 6 bases and J by 8 bases, and 28 bases separated the two germline ends. The CDR3 length is 18 residues.

This clone has just one count. The chain links TRBV7-2 to TRBJ2-1; D remains unclear. This CDR3 contains 16 residues. The germline gives CDR1 SGHTA, CDR2 FQGNSA. Trimming took off 0 bases at V and 4 bases at J, with 13 bases between the two ends. CDR3 DNA: TGTGCCAGCAGCTTAGCTGGCGGCGATCTATACAATGAGCAGTTCTTC. This codes for CASSLAGGDLYNEQFF.

The gene calls are TRBV5-1 and TRBJ2-1; D is unclear. This CDR3 is 13 amino acids long. The germline CDR1 and CDR2 sequences are SGHRS and YFSETQ. The V end lost 0 bases, the J end lost 8 bases, and 9 bases lay between the germline ends. CDR3 bases: TGCGCCAGCAGCTTGGAACGGGCGGATGAGCAGTTCTTC. It is translated as CASSLERADEQFF.

This sequence joins TRBV19 and TRBJ2-7, with TRBD2 identical over 15 bases. Germline assignment: CDR1 LNHDA and CDR2 SQIVND (reference sequence). V gave up 4 bases and J gave up 5 bases; unmatched junction bases: 6. The CDR3 consists of 16 residues. The chain's CDR3 is CASSRTSGRARDEQYF. For the CDR3, the DNA is TGTGCCAGTAGTAGGACTAGCGGGAGGGCCAGAGACGAGCAGTACTTC.

Regarding this clone: Other nucleotide sequences in the sample specify the same CDR3. This chain joins TRBV5-1 and TRBJ1-2; the match to TRBD1 covers 11 bases. With V trimmed by 1 base and J by 3 bases, 8 bases remained unmatched. The germline V gene encodes CDR1 SGHRS and CDR2 YFSETQ. This CDR3 spans 17 amino acids. As DNA, the CDR3 is TGCGCCAGCAGCTTGAGGACAGGGGGCGCCCAGCACTATGGCTACACCTTC. It codes for CASSLRTGGAQHYGYTF.

This clone was picked up one time. The chain couples TRBV28 to TRBJ2-1, with 7 bases fitting TRBD1. CDR1 is MDHEN and CDR2 is SYDVKM in the germline V gene. The CDR3 sequence is 14 residues long. Trimming cost V 7 bases and J 1 base; bases outside gene matches: 4. The CDR3 nucleotides read TGTGCCAGCAAAACAGGGGCATCCTACAATGAGCAGTTCTTC. This encodes CASKTGASYNEQFF.

The chain uses TRBV6-6 and TRBJ2-3; TRBD1 or TRBD2 may be the D gene (5 bases each). The CDR3 is made up of 15 amino acids. V was clipped by 6 bases and J by 3 bases, with 16 bases between them. Germline-derived CDR1 and CDR2 are MNHNY and SVGAGI (reference sequence). The CDR3 is CASRLGAGKTDTQYF. In DNA form, the CDR3 reads TGTGCCAGCAGACTAGGCGCAGGGAAGACAGATACGCAGTATTTT.

This clone has a single count. The J gene is TRBJ2-1, the V gene TRBV19; a possible D gene is TRBD2 (6 bases). This CDR3 comprises 16 residues. The V gene's germline CDR1 is LNHDA and CDR2 SQIVND (reference sequence). Deletions cut 6 bases from V and 1 base from J, with 16 bases between. The CDR3 is CASRPSRAGSYNEQFF. In DNA form, the CDR3 reads TGTGCCAGTAGGCCCTCTCGGGCGGGGTCCTACAATGAGCAGTTCTTC.

This clone was detected only once. The chain uses TRBV5-1 and TRBJ2-7, with D tentatively TRBD1 (5 bases). Germline V gene sequence: CDR1 SGHRS, CDR2 YFSETQ. The CDR3 covers 13 residues. V was pared by 4 bases and J by 3 bases, with 11 bases between. CDR3 sequence reads: CASSLQGDYEQYF. CDR3 coding DNA: TGCGCCAGCAGCCTCCAGGGTGACTACGAGCAGTACTTC.

As DNA, the CDR3 is TGTGCCAGCAGCTTAGCGGGGACTAGCGGGAGAGAGACCCAGTACTTC. Translation: CASSLAGTSGRETQYF. The genes are TRBV7-9 and TRBJ2-5; TRBD2 matches 14 bases. The length of the CDR3 is 16 residues. The germline gives CDR1 SEHNR, CDR2 FQNEAQ (reference sequence). V shed 0 bases, J shed 4 bases, and the junction held 1 base outside the gene matches.

V usage is TRBV7-9 and J usage is TRBJ2-3, with D unresolved. V was shortened by 5 bases and J by 3 bases, with 9 bases between the two germline ends. Germline loops: CDR1 SEHNR, CDR2 FQNEAQ (reference sequence). The CDR3 extends over 13 amino acids. The CDR3 is CASSPTGTDTQYF. CDR3 nucleotides: TGTGCCAGCAGCCCCACCGGGACAGATACGCAGTATTTT.

The chain combines TRBV6-5 with TRBJ2-7, with 8 bases identical to TRBD2. V gave up 2 bases and J gave up 5 bases; unmatched junction bases: 5. This CDR3 region has 14 residues. Germline CDR1 is MNHEY and CDR2 is SVGAGI. CDR3 sequence reads: CASSYGTSIHEQYF. As DNA, the CDR3 is TGTGCCAGCAGTTACGGGACTAGTATCCACGAGCAGTACTTC.